This record covers a single T cell receptor beta chain. Repertoires were generated with immunoSEQ multiplex PCR, while TCRdb's copy carries only in-frame clones and drops some. The data show roughly 2.1 million clones, 90% to 95% seen once. The source of the sample is a study of shared clonotypes between healthy human individuals. Naive CD8 cells lacked CD45RO, underwent positive selection for CCR7 and left out terminally differentiated effector memory CD45RA+ cells. Trimming removed 3 bases from V and 3 bases from J, with 21 bases in between. This CDR3 has 17 amino acids. Germline V gives CDR1 LGHNA, CDR2 YNFKEQ.

The chain joins TRBV4-2 to TRBJ2-7; the D is unclear. The origin of this receptor is a young man in good health. Some clones in this sample may be carry-over from other donors' samples. Sequenced input: naive CD8+ T cells from PBMCs. The CDR3 reads CASSHPPQAATIYEQYF. CDR3 DNA: TGTGCCAGCAGCCACCCCCCCCAGGCGGCTACCATCTACGAGCAGTACTTC.